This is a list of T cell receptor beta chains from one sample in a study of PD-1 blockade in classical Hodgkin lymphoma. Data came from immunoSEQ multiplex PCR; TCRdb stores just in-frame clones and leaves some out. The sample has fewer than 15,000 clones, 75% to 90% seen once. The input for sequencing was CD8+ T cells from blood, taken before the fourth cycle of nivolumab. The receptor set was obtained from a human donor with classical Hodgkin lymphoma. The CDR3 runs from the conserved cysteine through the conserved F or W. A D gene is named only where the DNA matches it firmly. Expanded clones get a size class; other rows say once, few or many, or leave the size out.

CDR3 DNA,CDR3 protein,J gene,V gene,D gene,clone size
TGTGCCAGCAGCGAGACTAGCGCTGGGTCCCGGCAGGAGACCCAGTACTTC,CASSETSAGSRQETQYF,TRBJ2-5,TRBV13,TRBD2,.
TGTGCCAGCAGCTTAGACAGCTTCAATCAGCCCCAGCATTTT,CASSLDSFNQPQHF,TRBJ1-5,TRBV7-9,.,.
TGTGCCAGCTCACCATCTTCCTACGAGCAGTACTTC,CASSPSSYEQYF,TRBJ2-7,TRBV18,.,.
TGCGCCAGCAGCCATTCGACAGGCCCCTACGAGCAGTACTTC,CASSHSTGPYEQYF,TRBJ2-7,TRBV5-1,.,.
TGTGCCAGCAGCTTAGGGGGGGGTGCGGATACGCAGTATTTT,CASSLGGGADTQYF,TRBJ2-3,TRBV7-6,TRBD2,.
TGTGCCAGCAGTCCCGACTGGGGGGAAGCTTTCTTT,CASSPDWGEAFF,TRBJ1-1,TRBV27,.,.
TGTGCCAGCACCCGCCCCCCTCTTAACACTGAAGCTTTCTTT,CASTRPPLNTEAFF,TRBJ1-1,TRBV7-2,.,.
TGCGCCAGCAGCCATAACGAGAACACCGGGGAGCTGTTTTTT,CASSHNENTGELFF,TRBJ2-2,TRBV4-1,.,.
TGCAGCGTTGAAGACCTAGCGGGTTACGAGCAGTACTTC,CSVEDLAGYEQYF,TRBJ2-7,TRBV29-1,TRBD2,.
TGTGCCAGCAGCCAAGTCAGGGGGCTCGGGGCCAACGTCCTGACTTTC,CASSQVRGLGANVLTF,TRBJ2-6,TRBV14,TRBD1,few
TGCAGCGTTGTGGGGGCTGACACCGGGGAGCTGTTTTTT,CSVVGADTGELFF,TRBJ2-2,TRBV29-1,.,.
TGTGCCACACCAAGGACAGGCTCCTACAATGAGCAGTTCTTC,CATPRTGSYNEQFF,TRBJ2-1,TRBV2,TRBD1,.
TGTGCCAGCAGCTTAGAAGGGAACTACGAGCAGTACTTC,CASSLEGNYEQYF,TRBJ2-7,TRBV7-9,.,.
TGTGCCAGCAGCTTACAGGGTATGCATCAGCCCCAGCATTTT,CASSLQGMHQPQHF,TRBJ1-5,TRBV7-2,.,.
TGTGCCAGCAGTTTCGGAACCGGGGAGCTGTTTTTT,CASSFGTGELFF,TRBJ2-2,TRBV27,.,.
TGTGCCAGCACCGCGACTAGCGGGTTAAATGAGCAGTTCTTC,CASTATSGLNEQFF,TRBJ2-1,TRBV9,TRBD2,once
TGTGCCAGCACCGTACTAGCGGAGACTGAGGGGGAGACCCAGTACTTC,CASTVLAETEGETQYF,TRBJ2-5,TRBV7-9,TRBD2,.
TGTGCCAGCAGTAAGGACAGGGTCTCCTATAATTCACCCCTCCACTTT,CASSKDRVSYNSPLHF,TRBJ1-6,TRBV28,TRBD1,.
TGCGCCAGCAGCCAATTGGGGGGGGCCTACGAGCAGTACTTC,CASSQLGGAYEQYF,TRBJ2-7,TRBV4-1,TRBD2,.
TGCGCCAGCAGCTTGGAAGGGGGCGGCGGCTATGGCTACACCTTC,CASSLEGGGGYGYTF,TRBJ1-2,TRBV5-1,TRBD1,few
TGTGCCAGCAGCTTTCCGCCCCACCTGGGGGGGTTTGATGGCTACACCTTC,CASSFPPHLGGFDGYTF,TRBJ1-2,TRBV11-2,.,.
TGTGCCATCAGTGAGACTAACACAGATACGCAGTATTTT,CAISETNTDTQYF,TRBJ2-3,TRBV10-3,.,.
TGCGCCAGCAGCCAAGTAACAGGTGTTAATGAAAAACTGTTTTTT,CASSQVTGVNEKLFF,TRBJ1-4,TRBV4-1,.,.
TGTGCCAGCAAACTGGGACAGGGGCCAGCTGAGCAGTTCTTC,CASKLGQGPAEQFF,TRBJ2-1,TRBV27,TRBD1,.
TGTGCCAGCAGTCTCTCCTCTGGAAACACCATATATTTT,CASSLSSGNTIYF,TRBJ1-3,TRBV27,.,.
TGTGCCAGCAGCTTAGGTTCCTACGAGCAGTACTTC,CASSLGSYEQYF,TRBJ2-7,TRBV13,.,.
TGTGCCAGCAGTTTAATCCCGACAGGGGGCGCGGACGAGCAGTACTTC,CASSLIPTGGADEQYF,TRBJ2-7,TRBV27,TRBD1,.
TGTGCCAGTAGTATGGGGAATATTGAAGCTTTCTTT,CASSMGNIEAFF,TRBJ1-1,TRBV19,.,few
TGTGCCAGCAGCGCCTTAGCGGGAGGTATCAATGAGCAGTTCTTC,CASSALAGGINEQFF,TRBJ2-1,TRBV7-8,TRBD2,.
TGTGCCAGCAGCGTAGACCCCCGCCGCGGGGGGGTTACTGAGCAGTTCTTC,CASSVDPRRGGVTEQFF,TRBJ2-1,TRBV9,TRBD2,.
TGTGCCAGCAGCGTAGATGTAGCGGGGTACTTTTATGAGCAGTTCTTC,CASSVDVAGYFYEQFF,TRBJ2-1,TRBV9,TRBD2,.
TGTGCCAGGCGGACAGGGAACACCGGGGAGCTGTTTTTT,CARRTGNTGELFF,TRBJ2-2,TRBV2,TRBD1,.
TGTGCCAGCAGCTTAGCAGGGGGCCTTGTGAACACTGAAGCTTTCTTT,CASSLAGGLVNTEAFF,TRBJ1-1,TRBV7-8,TRBD1,.
TGTGCCAGCAGCTTAGGCGGGAGATCGGATACGCAGTATTTT,CASSLGGRSDTQYF,TRBJ2-3,TRBV7-8,TRBD2,once
TGTGCCAGTACCCCTGGGACTAGCGGTTACAATGAGCAGTTCTTC,CASTPGTSGYNEQFF,TRBJ2-1,TRBV19,TRBD2,.
TGTGCCAGCAGCTGGGCTAGCGGGACCTACGAGCAGTACTTC,CASSWASGTYEQYF,TRBJ2-7,TRBV5-5,TRBD2,few
TGTGCCAGCAGCGACAGGGTCGAGCAGTACTTC,CASSDRVEQYF,TRBJ2-7,TRBV7-8,TRBD1,once
TGTGCCAGCAGCTTAGGACAGGGTCCGAGCGAGCAGTACTTC,CASSLGQGPSEQYF,TRBJ2-7,TRBV13,.,.
TGCAGCGTGGCTCCCGGGACTAGCGGGAGGATACACACAGATACGCAGTATTTT,CSVAPGTSGRIHTDTQYF,TRBJ2-3,TRBV29-1,TRBD2,.
TGTGCCAGTACCCCCTTCACCGGGGAGCTGTTTTTT,CASTPFTGELFF,TRBJ2-2,TRBV19,.,.
TGTGCCAGCAGCCGAACCCTACTAGCGGGAAGTTCCTACGAGCAGTACTTC,CASSRTLLAGSSYEQYF,TRBJ2-7,TRBV7-9,TRBD2,.
TGTGCCAGCAGTTATGGCGGGGGCATGAGCAATCAGCCCCAGCATTTT,CASSYGGGMSNQPQHF,TRBJ1-5,TRBV27,.,.
TGCGCCAGCAGCCAATGGCTAGCTTCGAGCCAAGAGACCCAGTACTTC,CASSQWLASSQETQYF,TRBJ2-5,TRBV4-1,.,.